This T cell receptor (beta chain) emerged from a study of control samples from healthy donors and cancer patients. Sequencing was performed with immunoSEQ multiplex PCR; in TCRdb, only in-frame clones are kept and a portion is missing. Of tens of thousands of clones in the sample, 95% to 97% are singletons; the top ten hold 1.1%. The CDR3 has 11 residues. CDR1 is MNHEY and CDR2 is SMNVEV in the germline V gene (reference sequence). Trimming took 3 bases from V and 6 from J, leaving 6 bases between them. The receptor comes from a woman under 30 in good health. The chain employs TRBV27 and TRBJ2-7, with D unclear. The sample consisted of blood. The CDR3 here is CASSFGLEQYF. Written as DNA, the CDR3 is TGTGCCAGCAGTTTCGGTCTCGAGCAGTACTTC.